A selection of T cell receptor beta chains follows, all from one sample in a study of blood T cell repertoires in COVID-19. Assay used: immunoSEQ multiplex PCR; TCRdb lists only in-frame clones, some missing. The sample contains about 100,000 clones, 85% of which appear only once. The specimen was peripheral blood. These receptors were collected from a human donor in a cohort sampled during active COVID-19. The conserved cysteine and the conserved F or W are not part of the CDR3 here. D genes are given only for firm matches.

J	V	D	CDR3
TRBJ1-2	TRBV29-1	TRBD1	SVWTGADYGYT
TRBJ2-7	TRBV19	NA	ASSMGRYEQY
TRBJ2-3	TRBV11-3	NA	ASSSAAGFTDTQY
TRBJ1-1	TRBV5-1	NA	ASSLMGPNTEAF
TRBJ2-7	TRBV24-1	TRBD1	ATSDSDRAYEQY
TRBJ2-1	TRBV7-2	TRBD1	ASSQTGTGGSYNEQF
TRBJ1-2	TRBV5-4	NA	ASSSTEGGYT
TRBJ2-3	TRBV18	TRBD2	ASSPLAGVSTDTQY
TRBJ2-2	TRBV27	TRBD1	ASSLIQGTPGELF
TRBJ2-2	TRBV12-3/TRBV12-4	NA	ASIRSRTGELF
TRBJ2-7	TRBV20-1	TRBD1	SASYRGPDLSYEQY
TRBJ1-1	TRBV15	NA	ATSRGRNSGNTEAF
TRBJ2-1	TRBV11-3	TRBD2	ASSPTGTSSSNEQF
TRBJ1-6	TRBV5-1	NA	ASSLGGQGYNSPLH
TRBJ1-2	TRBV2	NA	ASSDANYGYT
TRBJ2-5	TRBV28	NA	ASSLGELAGETQY
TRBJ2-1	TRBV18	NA	ASSPGQRNNEQF
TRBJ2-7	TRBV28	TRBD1	ASRGPDRAVYEQY
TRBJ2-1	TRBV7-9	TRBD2	ASSFDRTSGSYNEQF
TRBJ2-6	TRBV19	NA	ASRGPRGGPGANVLT
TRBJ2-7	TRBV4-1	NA	ASSQGTDTSYEQY
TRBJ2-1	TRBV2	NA	ASSGGSSYNEQF
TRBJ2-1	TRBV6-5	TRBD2	ASSRTLADNEQF